These 9 T cell receptor beta chains were sequenced from one sample in a study of early T cells in non-severe SARS-CoV-2 infection. TCRdb independently ran MiXCR on the 5' RACE reads; one entry per CDR3 protein. The sample shows under 60,000 distinct CDR3 sequences, 13% of them seen only once. Input material: whole blood. The origin of the receptors is an adult who was a healthcare worker with PCR-confirmed SARS-CoV-2 infection or an uninfected control (not recorded which).

The rearrangement uses TRBV3-1 and TRBJ2-2, with D possibly being TRBD2 (6 bases). The CDR3 covers 16 residues. With 5 bases removed from V and 0 bases from J, the gap between germline ends came to 13 bases. Germline-derived CDR1 and CDR2 are LGHDT and YNNKEL (reference sequence). CDR3 amino acids: CASSEEGTSNTGELFF. The CDR3 nucleotides read TGTGCCAGCAGCGAGGAGGGCACTTCGAACACCGGGGAGCTGTTTTTT.

The table lists this clonotype with many counts. The chain couples TRBV12-3 or TRBV12-4 to TRBJ2-1, with D perhaps TRBD2 (7 bases). Trimming cost V 5 bases and J 4 bases, with 18 bases left between them. This CDR3 spans 16 amino acids. The CDR3 loop reads CASSPRGAIFYNEQFF. CDR3 DNA sequence: TGTGCCAGCAGTCCACGGGGGGCGATCTTTTACAATGAGCAGTTCTTC.

This clonotype showed up many times. V gene TRBV7-6 combines with J gene TRBJ2-7; D is ambiguous. Germline V lookup: CDR1 SGHVS, CDR2 FNYEAQ. V shed 4 bases and J shed 3 bases, with 13 bases lying between them. The CDR3 spans 14 residues. CDR3 in DNA: TGTGCCAGCAGCTCAGAGGCCGAAAGCTACGAGCAGTACTTC. Protein product: CASSSEAESYEQYF.

This clonotype has at least ten counts. The rearrangement links TRBV6-5 to TRBJ2-7, with a tentative D call TRBD1 (5 bases). Germline V gene lookup returns CDR1 MNHEY and CDR2 SVGAGI. The CDR3 consists of 14 residues. The V end was cut by 6 bases, the J end by 2 bases, with 14 bases between. This CDR3 is CASRRHQGPYEQYF. The DNA for the CDR3 is TGTGCCAGCAGGAGACACCAGGGTCCCTACGAGCAGTACTTC.

The table lists this clonotype with many counts. The rearrangement joins TRBV6-2 or TRBV6-3 to TRBJ2-1; D is unresolved. This CDR3 comprises 14 residues. The germline V gene encodes CDR1 MNHEY and CDR2 SVGEGT. V was cut by 6 bases and J by 0 bases, with 9 bases left in between. In DNA, the CDR3 is TGTGCCAGCAGCCCGCTCAGCTCCTACAATGAGCAGTTCTTC. As protein: CASSPLSSYNEQFF.

The chain uses TRBV12-3 or TRBV12-4 and TRBJ2-1, with TRBD1 identical over 10 bases. The CDR3 runs 15 residues. J was trimmed by 7 bases and V by 4 bases; bases with no gene match: 7. CDR3 nucleotide sequence: TGTGCCAGCAGTTCGGGACAGGGGAGGGTAAATGAGCAGTTCTTC. This encodes CASSSGQGRVNEQFF.

This clonotype was recorded many times. This chain uses TRBV7-9 with TRBJ1-2, with D perhaps matching TRBD1 (5 bases). Germline V CDR1 and CDR2: SEHNR, FQNEAQ (reference sequence). V was pared by 3 bases and J by 7 bases, with 12 bases between. CDR3 length equals 13 residues. CDR3 in amino acids: CASSFDTGTGYTF. The CDR3 DNA reads TGTGCCAGCAGCTTCGACACCGGGACTGGCTACACCTTC.

The sample holds many counts of this clonotype. The rearrangement joins TRBV29-1 to TRBJ1-5; 7 bases fit TRBD1. The J segment lost 1 base and the V segment lost 7 bases, leaving 16 bases of the junction unmatched. The germline V gene encodes CDR1 SQVTM and CDR2 ANQGSEA. This CDR3 comprises 17 residues. CDR3 sequence reads: CSGDVRDRVKSNQPQHF. CDR3 nucleotide sequence: TGCAGCGGCGACGTTAGAGACAGGGTGAAGAGCAATCAGCCCCAGCATTTT.

The sample holds a few counts of this clonotype. The chain has TRBV27 and TRBJ1-1; 7 nucleotides line up with TRBD1. The germline CDR1 and CDR2 sequences are MNHEY and SMNVEV (reference sequence). Trimming at V came to 3 bases and at J to 7 bases, leaving 5 bases not matched to a gene. CDR3 length: 13 residues. Here the CDR3 reads CASSFDRENEAFF. The DNA of the CDR3 is TGTGCCAGCAGTTTCGACAGGGAAAATGAAGCTTTCTTT.